This entry lists 31 T cell receptor beta chains sequenced from one sample in a study of T cells in localized non-small cell lung cancer. Libraries were prepared by immunoSEQ multiplex PCR; TCRdb keeps only in-frame clonotypes and omits some of them. The repertoire holds 32,000 or so clones, with 75% to 90% as singletons. Sequences were derived from peripheral blood, sampled before any cancer treatment. The receptors were sampled from a man aged 35 to 69 with stage I lung adenocarcinoma.

V is TRBV18 and J is TRBJ1-5; D gene ambiguous. The V gene's germline CDR1 is KGHSH and CDR2 LQKENI. Trimming took off 3 bases at V and 2 bases at J, with 8 bases between the two ends. The CDR3 runs to 14 residues. CDR3 sequence: CASSPEGGNQPQHF. The CDR3 region has the DNA TGTGCCAGCTCACCTGAGGGTGGCAATCAGCCCCAGCATTTT.

The genes are TRBV5-6 and TRBJ2-5; D ambiguous. The CDR3 length is 14 residues. From germline, CDR1 is SGHDT and CDR2 YYEEEE. V was shortened by 0 bases and J by 4 bases, with 10 bases between the two germline ends. CDR3 protein: CASSLVSAGETQYF. CDR3 nucleotides: TGTGCCAGCAGCTTGGTGAGCGCAGGAGAGACCCAGTACTTC.

The chain joins TRBV5-8 to TRBJ2-2, with TRBD1 identical over 7 bases. J gave up 5 bases and V 0 bases, and 7 bases lay outside the gene matches. The CDR3 consists of 16 residues. Germline-derived CDR1 and CDR2 are SGHTS and YDEGEE. The CDR3 DNA reads as TGTGCCAGCAGCTTGGCCCGGACAGGTTGGACCGGGGAGCTGTTTTTT. Amino acids: CASSLARTGWTGELFF.

The chain couples TRBV19 to TRBJ1-2; TRBD1 agrees at 7 bases. The CDR3 runs 14 residues. In germline, CDR1 is LNHDA, CDR2 SQIVND (reference sequence). V trimming: 4 bases; J trimming: 8 bases; junction bases outside the gene matches: 10. CDR3 sequence reads: CASSKQGIGEGYTF. CDR3 coding DNA: TGTGCCAGTAGTAAACAGGGGATAGGAGAGGGCTACACCTTC.

The chain couples TRBV5-4 to TRBJ1-3; D is uncertain. Trimming pared 0 bases from V and 3 bases from J, leaving 7 bases between. The germline V gene encodes CDR1 SGHNT and CDR2 YYREEE (reference sequence). The CDR3 length is 14 residues. The DNA of the CDR3 is TGTGCCAGCAGCTTGGGTGGCCGTGGAAACACCATATATTTT. Translating gives CASSLGGRGNTIYF.

The V and J genes are TRBV6-5 and TRBJ2-3; D uncertain. CDR1 is MNHEY and CDR2 is SVGAGI in the germline V gene. Trimming cost V 7 bases and J 1 base, with 12 bases left between them. This CDR3 is built from 14 residues. CDR3 sequence reads: CASNAMSGTDTQYF. The CDR3 nucleotides read TGTGCCAGCAATGCCATGTCCGGCACAGATACGCAGTATTTT.

The genes are TRBV5-6 and TRBJ1-2, with a tentative D call TRBD1 (5 bases). Trimming removed 0 bases at V and 6 bases at J, with 15 bases between. CDR3 length: 15 amino acids. Germline CDR1 reads SGHDT; CDR2 reads YYEEEE. This chain's CDR3 is CASSLDPGKIDGYTF. CDR3 nucleotides: TGTGCCAGCAGCTTGGATCCAGGGAAAATAGATGGCTACACCTTC.

The rearrangement uses TRBV5-1 and TRBJ2-1; maybe TRBD1 (6 bases). The CDR3 is 17 amino acids. CDR1 and CDR2 (germline): SGHRS, YFSETQ. V lost 3 bases and J 1 base, leaving 17 bases between the germline ends. CDR3 bases: TGCGCCAGCAGCTCCGGGGCAGGGGTATTATCCTACAATGAGCAGTTCTTC. Amino acid sequence: CASSSGAGVLSYNEQFF.

The gene calls are TRBV29-1 and TRBJ1-2; D perhaps matches TRBD1 (5 bases). CDR1 is SQVTM and CDR2 is ANQGSEA in the germline V gene. Trimming left V 2 bases short and J 4 bases short, with 8 bases between. This CDR3 spans 12 amino acids. CDR3 bases: TGCAGCGTTGAACCCGACAGCTATGGCTACACCTTC. It encodes CSVEPDSYGYTF.

The chain combines TRBV11-2 with TRBJ2-3; D not resolved. The CDR3 has 14 amino acids. The germline V and J ends were trimmed by 1 base and 9 bases, with 14 bases remaining between them. Germline loops: CDR1 SGHAT, CDR2 FQNNGV. The CDR3: CASSLVNRIQTQYF. DNA of the CDR3: TGTGCCAGCAGCTTAGTCAATAGAATCCAGACGCAGTATTTT. The full variable domain, rest sourced from reference TRBV11-2 and TRBJ2-3, is EAGVAQSPRYKIIEKRQSVAFWCNPISGHATLYWYQQILGQGPKLLIQFQNNGVVDDSQLPKDRFSAERLKGVDSTLKIQPAKLEDSAVYLCASSLVNRIQTQYFGPGTRLTVL.

The chain uses TRBV19 and TRBJ1-4; D remains unclear. Germline CDR1 LNHDA, CDR2 SQIVND (reference sequence). CDR3 length equals 16 residues. V shed 6 bases and J shed 4 bases, with 18 bases lying between them. The CDR3 DNA follows: TGTGCCAGTAGGACCGAAGGGCCAAACTATAATGAAAAACTGTTTTTT. Its translation: CASRTEGPNYNEKLFF. Using reference TRBV19 and TRBJ1-4 for the parts outside the CDR3, the full variable domain is DGGITQSPKYLFRKEGQNVTLSCEQNLNHDAMYWYRQDPGQGLRLIYYSQIVNDFQKGDIAEGYSVSREKKESFPLTVTSAQKNPTAFYLCASRTEGPNYNEKLFFGSGTQLSVL.

The chain uses TRBV5-4 and TRBJ1-2; 8 bases are a match to TRBD1. CDR1 and CDR2 (germline): SGHNT, YYREEE (reference sequence). Losses at the gene ends were 0 bases for V and 5 bases for J; bases not matched to a gene: 3. This CDR3 comprises 14 residues. The CDR3, as DNA: TGTGCCAGCAGCTTGGGACAGGGGAGATATGGCTACACCTTC. This encodes CASSLGQGRYGYTF.

The gene calls are TRBV6-6 and TRBJ2-7; a weak D match, TRBD1 (5 bases). The CDR3 spans 14 residues. V gave up 6 bases and J gave up 6 bases, with 18 bases separating them. CDR1 is MNHNY, CDR2 SVGAGI, per germline (reference sequence). CDR3 in amino acids: CASSHQAGFSEQYF. CDR3 sequence (DNA): TGTGCCAGCAGCCACCAAGCAGGGTTTTCCGAGCAGTACTTC.

CDR3 amino acids: CSPGTSDGYTF. In nucleotides, the CDR3 is TGCAGTCCCGGGACCTCGGATGGCTACACCTTC. This chain joins TRBV20-1 and TRBJ1-2; a possible D gene is TRBD1 (5 bases). Germline V gene lookup returns CDR1 DFQATT and CDR2 SNEGSKA (reference sequence). Between the trimmed V and J ends, which lost 8 bases and 6 bases, there was a span of 13 bases. The CDR3 runs to 11 residues.

V is TRBV5-1 and J is TRBJ2-3, with 8 bases identical to TRBD1. The germline V gene has CDR1 SGHRS and CDR2 YFSETQ. V lost 4 bases to trimming and J lost 1 base; unmatched junction nucleotides: 8. The CDR3 is 16 amino acids. The CDR3 spells CASSGRQGPGTDTQYF. CDR3 in DNA: TGCGCCAGCAGCGGAAGACAGGGGCCGGGCACAGATACGCAGTATTTT.

This chain joins TRBV9 and TRBJ2-2, with D tentatively TRBD1 (6 bases). CDR3 size: 16 residues. V lost 1 base and J lost 4, with 14 bases in between. Germline CDR1 SGDLS, CDR2 YYNGEE. CDR3 loop: CASSVNTGRVTGELFF. CDR3 DNA: TGTGCCAGCAGCGTAAATACAGGGCGTGTCACCGGGGAGCTGTTTTTT.

The chain couples TRBV27 to TRBJ2-7; D assignment may be TRBD1 or TRBD2 (5 bases each). Trimming removed 2 bases from V and 4 bases from J, with 12 bases in between. Germline values: CDR1 MNHEY, CDR2 SMNVEV (reference sequence). The CDR3 has 14 amino acids. CDR3 residues: CASSLNGALYEQYF. The CDR3 DNA reads TGTGCCAGCAGTTTAAACGGGGCTCTTTACGAGCAGTACTTC.

V gene TRBV7-9 combines with J gene TRBJ1-5; D ambiguous. The CDR3 covers 15 residues. Trimming pared 5 bases from V and 9 bases from J, leaving 20 bases between. The germline V gene has CDR1 SEHNR and CDR2 FQNEAQ (reference sequence). Here the CDR3 DNA reads TGTGCCAGCAGCCGGGCTGGAAACCTCCCGGGGCCCCAGCATTTT. It specifies CASSRAGNLPGPQHF. Based on the CDR3 plus reference TRBV7-9 and TRBJ1-5, the full variable domain is DTGVSQNPRHKITKRGQNVTFRCDPISEHNRLYWYRQTLGQGPEFLTYFQNEAQLEKSRLLSDRFSAERPKGSFSTLEIQRTEQGDSAMYLCASSRAGNLPGPQHFGDGTRLSIL.

The J gene is TRBJ2-7, the V gene TRBV7-2; 9 nucleotides align to TRBD1. The CDR3 has 16 amino acids. Germline CDR1 and CDR2: SGHTA and FQGNSA. After removal of 4 bases from V and 5 bases from J, the junction contained 12 bases not matched to a gene. CDR3 in amino acids: CASSSRSGTGSHEQYF. For the CDR3, the DNA is TGTGCCAGCAGCTCGAGGTCCGGGACAGGGAGCCACGAGCAGTACTTC.

The chain employs TRBV7-9 and TRBJ2-2; 7 bases map to TRBD1. The CDR3 is 17 amino acids. The junction had 12 bases not matched to a gene; V was cut back by 5 bases and J by 3 bases. Germline loops: CDR1 SEHNR, CDR2 FQNEAQ (reference sequence). CDR3 sequence: CASSLPRTGSHTGELFF. The CDR3 nucleotides are TGTGCCAGCAGCCTACCTAGGACAGGCTCCCACACCGGGGAGCTGTTTTTT.

This clone has more than one count but fewer than ten. J is TRBJ1-1 and V is TRBV30, with D possibly being TRBD1 (5 bases). Germline V gives CDR1 GTSNPN, CDR2 SVGIG (reference sequence). The V end was cut by 0 bases, the J end by 11 bases, with 13 bases between. This CDR3 spans 12 amino acids. The CDR3 DNA reads TGTGCCTGGAGTGTTGGAGGGGCTCATGCTTTCTTT. Translation: CAWSVGGAHAFF.

V usage is TRBV4-1 and J usage is TRBJ2-3, with 10 bases aligning to TRBD2. Germline V lookup: CDR1 MGHRA, CDR2 YSYEKL. The CDR3 contains 19 residues. Germline trimming cut 1 base from V and 0 bases from J; bases unmatched to any gene: 10. The CDR3: CASSQVVSELAGSTDTQYF. CDR3 bases: TGCGCCAGCAGCCAAGTTGTATCTGAACTAGCGGGGAGCACAGATACGCAGTATTTT.

The V gene is TRBV27, the J gene TRBJ1-1; no clear D. Trimming left V 5 bases short and J 5 bases short, with 15 bases between. CDR3 length: 14 amino acids. Germline V gene lookup returns CDR1 MNHEY and CDR2 SMNVEV (reference sequence). This CDR3 reads CASSLQSRKTEAFF. The CDR3 nucleotides read TGTGCCAGCAGTCTTCAATCTAGAAAAACTGAAGCTTTCTTT.

The chain recombines TRBV4-1 with TRBJ2-3; no reliable D call. The ends were cut back, 1 base at V and 2 bases at J, with 10 bases in the middle. The CDR3 covers 15 residues. Germline V gene sequence: CDR1 MGHRA, CDR2 YSYEKL. This chain's CDR3 is CASSQVGYFTDTQYF. As DNA, the CDR3 is TGCGCCAGCAGCCAAGTAGGGTACTTCACAGATACGCAGTATTTT.

The chain employs TRBV7-6 and TRBJ1-6; 8 positions agree with TRBD1. From germline, CDR1 is SGHVS and CDR2 FNYEAQ. This CDR3 contains 17 residues. The V segment lost 4 bases and the J segment 7 bases; nucleotides outside the gene matches: 12. CDR3 sequence (DNA): TGTGCCAGCAGCTATACTCATCCGGGACAGGAGAATTCACCCCTCCACTTT. Protein product: CASSYTHPGQENSPLHF.

Points on this clone: Its ends do not fully match the called genes, so a read error is possible. This chain joins TRBV14 and TRBJ1-2; TRBD1 is a possible D gene (6 bases). Germline CDR1 reads SGHDN; CDR2 reads FVKESK. The CDR3 has 14 amino acids. The DNA for the CDR3 is TGTGCCAGCAGCCCCTTTCGCACAGGGTCCGGTCCCCATTTC. Amino acids: CASSPFRTGSGPHF.

This chain uses TRBV6-5 with TRBJ2-7, with TRBD1 matching 7 bases. V lost 0 bases to trimming and J lost 7 bases; unmatched junction nucleotides: 12. The CDR3 runs 16 residues. Germline V gene sequence: CDR1 MNHEY, CDR2 SVGAGI. The CDR3 loop is CASSYSTGMTTGEQYF. The CDR3 coding sequence is TGTGCCAGCAGTTACTCGACAGGGATGACTACAGGGGAGCAGTACTTC.

The rearrangement uses TRBV7-9 and TRBJ2-1; TRBD1 or TRBD2 may be the D gene (6 bases each). V lost 7 bases and J lost 4, with 17 bases in between. Germline V lookup: CDR1 SEHNR, CDR2 FQNEAQ (reference sequence). The CDR3 totals 15 residues. The CDR3 region is CASTRLEGVYNEQFF. The CDR3 coding sequence is TGTGCCAGCACCCGACTGGAGGGGGTTTACAATGAGCAGTTCTTC.

This chain connects TRBV5-6 to TRBJ1-1; TRBD1 might be the D (6 bases). V was pared by 0 bases and J by 4 bases, with 7 bases between. Germline CDR1 and CDR2: SGHDT and YYEEEE. This CDR3 spans 13 amino acids. The CDR3 DNA follows: TGTGCCAGCAGCTTGGGAGGGGGCACTGAAGCTTTCTTT. Translating it yields CASSLGGGTEAFF.

The chain uses TRBV15 and TRBJ1-1, with D possibly matching TRBD1 (6 bases). The CDR3 consists of 12 residues. V shed 0 bases and J shed 9 bases, with 8 bases lying between them. CDR1 is LNHNV, CDR2 YYDKDF, per germline (reference sequence). This CDR3 is CATSREGHQAFF. The CDR3 DNA follows: TGTGCCACCAGCAGAGAGGGACACCAAGCTTTCTTT. Using reference TRBV15 and TRBJ1-1 for the parts outside the CDR3, the full variable domain is DAMVIQNPRYQVTQFGKPVTLSCSQTLNHNVMYWYQQKSSQAPKLLFHYYDKDFNNEADTPDNFQSRRPNTSFCFLDIRSPGLGDTAMYLCATSREGHQAFFGQGTRLTVV.

This chain connects TRBV6-6 to TRBJ2-5, with D possibly matching TRBD2 (5 bases). CDR1 MNHNY and CDR2 SVGAGI come from the germline V gene (reference sequence). Trimming left V 5 bases short and J 5 bases short, with 9 bases between. The CDR3 is made up of 12 amino acids. The CDR3 DNA follows: TGTGCCAGCAGTGCCTCGGGGGAGACCCAGTACTTC. Protein sequence: CASSASGETQYF.